These 6 T cell receptor beta chains came from one sample sequenced in a study of blood T cell repertoires in COVID-19. Assay: immunoSEQ multiplex PCR; the TCRdb copy retains only in-frame clones and omits some. The profile shows 130,000 to 150,000 clones, 70% to 90% of them singletons. The specimen was peripheral blood. All receptors come from a man aged 60-69 years with active or convalescent COVID-19.

The rearrangement joins TRBV25-1 to TRBJ2-1, with D perhaps TRBD1 (5 bases). CDR3 length equals 17 residues. The ends were cut back, 3 bases at V and 9 bases at J, with 24 bases in the middle. Looked up from germline, CDR1 is MGHDK and CDR2 is SYGVNS. CDR3 region: CASSEVIQGQASGEQFF. The CDR3 nucleotides read TGTGCCAGCAGTGAGGTTATCCAGGGTCAGGCCTCGGGTGAGCAGTTCTTC.

The chain recombines TRBV5-6 with TRBJ2-7; 7 nucleotides agree with TRBD2. V lost 4 bases, J lost 6 bases, and 4 bases stayed unmatched. The V gene's germline CDR1 is SGHDT and CDR2 YYEEEE. The CDR3 has 12 residues. The CDR3 sequence is CASSRGRSEQYF. For the CDR3, the DNA is TGTGCCAGCAGCCGCGGGAGAAGCGAGCAGTACTTC.

Here the CDR3 reads CASSRDRGPETQYF. CDR3 nucleotides: TGTGCCAGCAGCCGGGACAGGGGGCCCGAGACCCAGTACTTC. This chain uses TRBV7-8 with TRBJ2-5; TRBD1 agrees at 12 bases. This CDR3 is built from 14 residues. The V and J ends lost 5 bases and 5 bases, in that order; junction bases with no gene match: 3. In germline, CDR1 is SGHVS, CDR2 FQNEAQ.

With regard to this clone: Within the sample, other DNA sequences also encode this same CDR3. This chain links TRBV28 with TRBJ2-2; D uncertain. The CDR3 runs to 11 residues. Trimming pared 6 bases from V and 4 bases from J, leaving 3 bases between. CDR1 MDHEN and CDR2 SYDVKM come from the germline V gene. The chain's CDR3 is CASSLTGELFF. For the CDR3, the DNA is TGTGCCAGCAGCCTCACCGGGGAGCTGTTTTTT.

J is TRBJ2-7 and V is TRBV7-9, with 11 bases fitting TRBD1. There are 18 residues in the CDR3. Germline loops: CDR1 SEHNR, CDR2 FQNEAQ (reference sequence). J gave up 5 bases and V 3 bases, and 15 bases lay outside the gene matches. The chain's CDR3 is CASSFDRFGQGAKDEQYF. CDR3 in DNA: TGTGCCAGCAGCTTTGATAGATTCGGACAGGGGGCAAAAGACGAGCAGTACTTC.

Only one count was recorded for this clone. V usage is TRBV10-3 and J usage is TRBJ2-7, with D hard to call. Trimming cost V 3 bases and J 7 bases, with 10 bases left between them. The CDR3 has 12 amino acids. In germline, CDR1 is ENHRY, CDR2 SYGVKD. The chain's CDR3 is CAISDIILEQYF. CDR3 nucleotide sequence: TGTGCCATCAGTGACATCATTCTAGAGCAGTACTTC.